This passage covers 30 T cell receptor beta chains from one sample sequenced in a study of early stage breast cancer tumors. Profiled with immunoSEQ multiplex PCR; TCRdb holds only in-frame clones, not every one. The repertoire holds around 30,000 clones, with under 75% as singletons. The sample taken for sequencing was blood. Receptors originate from a person in their fifties with breast cancer.

The CDR3 reads CASSTRGISTDTQYF. The CDR3 coding sequence is TGTGCCAGCAGCACAAGGGGGATAAGCACAGATACGCAGTATTTT. The rearrangement links TRBV11-1 to TRBJ2-3, with D tentatively TRBD1 (6 bases). V was clipped by 5 bases and J by 0 bases, with 12 bases between them. CDR1 and CDR2 from the germline V gene are SGHAT and FQDESV (reference sequence). This CDR3 is built from 15 residues.

This sequence joins TRBV5-6 and TRBJ1-5; maybe TRBD1 (5 bases). V was trimmed by 10 bases and J by 6 bases, leaving 17 bases between them. Germline CDR1 reads SGHDT; CDR2 reads YYEEEE. The CDR3 runs to 13 residues. CDR3: CAWTRGRGQPQHF. In DNA, the CDR3 is TGTGCCTGGACGCGGGGACGGGGTCAGCCCCAGCATTTT.

The V call is TRBV6-1, the J call TRBJ2-1, with 9 bases aligning to TRBD2. The CDR3 has 16 residues. Germline loops: CDR1 MNHNS, CDR2 SASEGT. V shed 3 bases and J 2 bases; nucleotides not matched to a gene: 5. CDR3 in DNA: TGTGCCAGCAGTGAGCCGGGCGGGAGGGCCTACAATGAGCAGTTCTTC. Its translation: CASSEPGGRAYNEQFF.

The chain is built from TRBV9 and TRBJ1-1, with 8 bases lining up with TRBD1. Trimming at V came to 3 bases and at J to 2 bases, leaving 6 bases not matched to a gene. CDR3 size: 15 residues. Germline V gives CDR1 SGDLS, CDR2 YYNGEE. The CDR3 nucleotides are TGTGCCAGCAGCGCCTACGGACAGGGCAACACTGAAGCTTTCTTT. Translated, it gives CASSAYGQGNTEAFF. Full variable domain (remainder filled in from reference TRBV9 and TRBJ1-1): DSGVTQTPKHLITATGQRVTLRCSPRSGDLSVYWYQQSLDQGLQFLIQYYNGEERAKGNILERFSAQQFPDLHSELNLSSLELGDSALYFCASSAYGQGNTEAFFGQGTRLTVV.

The chain couples TRBV28 to TRBJ2-7; 7 bases are a match to TRBD2. Unmatched junction bases numbered 5, after V lost 5 bases and J lost 4 bases. The CDR3 length is 13 residues. The V gene's germline CDR1 is MDHEN and CDR2 SYDVKM. The CDR3 coding sequence is TGTGCCAGCAGTCCCTATAGCGGGTACGAGCAGTACTTC. It specifies CASSPYSGYEQYF.

The chain couples TRBV30 to TRBJ2-1; maybe TRBD2 (5 bases). The CDR3 consists of 13 residues. Per germline, CDR1 GTSNPN and CDR2 SVGIG (reference sequence). V was trimmed by 2 bases and J by 5 bases, leaving 10 bases between them. CDR3 in DNA: TGTGCCTGGAGTCAAGACGGGGACAATGAGCAGTTCTTC. Amino acid sequence: CAWSQDGDNEQFF.

J is TRBJ2-1 and V is TRBV4-1, with D perhaps TRBD1 (6 bases). The length of the CDR3 is 16 residues. Germline assignment: CDR1 MGHRA and CDR2 YSYEKL. The V end was cut by 4 bases, the J end by 4 bases, with 17 bases between. This CDR3 reads CASSPLGIGGYNEQFF. CDR3 sequence (DNA): TGCGCCAGCAGCCCCTTGGGGATAGGGGGTTACAATGAGCAGTTCTTC.

The V call is TRBV7-6, the J call TRBJ2-3; 8 bases line up with TRBD2. V shed 1 base, J shed 3 bases, and the junction held 3 bases outside the gene matches. This CDR3 has 15 amino acids. Germline values: CDR1 SGHVS, CDR2 FNYEAQ. The chain's CDR3 is CASSLGPGGTDTQYF. The CDR3 nucleotides read TGTGCCAGCAGCTTAGGTCCGGGAGGGACAGATACGCAGTATTTT.

The CDR3 region has the DNA TGTGCCAGCAGCGCTTCTCCACAGGACCCGGACGAGCAGTACTTC. This encodes CASSASPQDPDEQYF. This chain joins TRBV7-9 and TRBJ2-7, with TRBD1 as a possible D gene (5 bases). This CDR3 has 15 residues. Looked up from germline, CDR1 is SEHNR and CDR2 is FQNEAQ (reference sequence). V lost 5 bases and J 5 bases, leaving 19 bases between the germline ends.

Only one count was recorded for this clone. The rearrangement joins TRBV19 to TRBJ2-7; D unresolved. The CDR3 sequence is 13 residues long. The V and J ends lost 1 base and 5 bases respectively, with 9 bases between them. CDR1 and CDR2 (germline): LNHDA, SQIVND (reference sequence). The CDR3 region has the DNA TGTGCCAGTAGTATAGTCGGTTCCCACGAGCAGTACTTC. Translated, it gives CASSIVGSHEQYF.

This chain links TRBV5-1 with TRBJ2-7, with 8 nucleotides matching TRBD1. J lost 2 bases, V lost 0 bases, and 4 bases had no gene match. CDR3 length: 15 residues. Germline CDR1 SGHRS, CDR2 YFSETQ. CDR3 DNA sequence: TGCGCCAGCAGCTTGGCCATGGGACAGGCCTACGAGCAGTACTTC. This translates into CASSLAMGQAYEQYF.

CDR3 coding DNA: TGTGCAAGTCGCTTAGCCTACCGGGACAGGCACTACGAGCAGTACTTC. It translates to CASRLAYRDRHYEQYF. The chain uses TRBV12-2 and TRBJ2-7; the table gives TRBD1 as D, unverified against the DNA. TRBV12-2 represents a pseudogene. The CDR3 covers 16 residues.

The chain has TRBV5-6 and TRBJ2-1, with D tentatively TRBD2 (6 bases). This CDR3 spans 17 amino acids. Trimming left V 0 bases short and J 4 bases short, with 17 bases between. Germline V gives CDR1 SGHDT, CDR2 YYEEEE. CDR3 DNA sequence: TGTGCCAGCAGCTTGGCCTGGCGGGAAGGACTGTACAATGAGCAGTTCTTC. The encoded protein is CASSLAWREGLYNEQFF.

This chain joins TRBV25-1 and TRBJ2-1; TRBD2 is a possible D gene (6 bases). Trimming took off 1 base at V and 5 bases at J, with 12 bases between the two ends. There are 15 residues in the CDR3. Germline V gene data show CDR1 as MGHDK and CDR2 as SYGVNS. CDR3 in DNA: TGTGCCAGCAGTGAATTTGCGGGAAGGAACAATGAGCAGTTCTTC. Encoded protein: CASSEFAGRNNEQFF.

This chain uses TRBV7-9 with TRBJ2-5; D remains ambiguous. The J call is uncertain, as TRBJ2-7 better fits the DNA end. CDR1 and CDR2 (germline): SEHNR, FQNEAQ (reference sequence). The length of the CDR3 is 13 residues. CDR3 bases: TGTGCCAGCAGCTTAGGCGTTTTCTACGAGCAGTACTTC. Residues: CASSLGVFYEQYF.

The chain carries TRBV11-3 and TRBJ2-7; 8 bases match TRBD1. Trimming at V came to 1 base and at J to 2 bases, leaving 10 bases not matched to a gene. In germline, CDR1 is SGHNT, CDR2 YENEEA. The CDR3 loop spans 17 amino acids. The CDR3 DNA follows: TGTGCCAGCAGCTTAGCGCTTACAGGGGGACGCACCTACGAGCAGTACTTC. Amino acid sequence: CASSLALTGGRTYEQYF.

This clone was found a few times. The J gene is TRBJ2-5, the V gene TRBV15, with 9 bases matching TRBD2. V gave up 1 base and J gave up 3 bases; unmatched junction bases: 6. CDR1 is LNHNV, CDR2 YYDKDF, per germline (reference sequence). This CDR3 spans 16 amino acids. The CDR3 DNA sequence: TGTGCCACCAGCAGAGCGCGGCTAGCGGGAAAAGAGACCCAGTACTTC. Translating gives CATSRARLAGKETQYF.

This clone was observed a few times. V and J are TRBV11-2 and TRBJ1-1; D possibly corresponds to TRBD1 (5 bases). The CDR3 is made up of 15 amino acids. Germline-derived CDR1 and CDR2 are SGHAT and FQNNGV. V was trimmed by 0 bases and J by 11 bases, leaving 19 bases between them. The CDR3 DNA reads as TGTGCCAGCAGCTTAGATCTTGGGGCCGCCCGAGGGGCTTTCTTT. It codes for CASSLDLGAARGAFF. Drawing the rest from reference TRBV11-2 and TRBJ1-1, the complete variable domain is EAGVAQSPRYKIIEKRQSVAFWCNPISGHATLYWYQQILGQGPKLLIQFQNNGVVDDSQLPKDRFSAERLKGVDSTLKIQPAKLEDSAVYLCASSLDLGAARGAFFGQGTRLTVV.

This clone is deemed medium-sized. The rearrangement links TRBV27 to TRBJ2-2; D may be TRBD1 or TRBD2 (6 bases each). CDR3 size: 17 residues. Trimming stripped 5 bases from V and 7 bases from J, with 23 bases between. Looked up from germline, CDR1 is MNHEY and CDR2 is SMNVEV (reference sequence). CDR3 amino acids: CASSPSGALLEYGELFF. The CDR3, as DNA: TGTGCCAGCAGTCCTTCGGGGGCACTACTAGAGTACGGGGAGCTGTTTTTT.

This sequence joins TRBV29-1 and TRBJ1-2, with TRBD1 matching over 8 bases. J was trimmed by 2 bases and V by 6 bases; bases with no gene match: 5. Germline CDR1 is SQVTM and CDR2 is ANQGSEA. The length of the CDR3 is 13 residues. The CDR3 DNA reads TGCAGCGTCCCAAGACAGGGGAACTATGGCTACACCTTC. Translated: CSVPRQGNYGYTF.

This chain uses TRBV18 with TRBJ2-2, with TRBD2 matching 8 bases. The junction had 16 bases not matched to a gene; V was cut back by 0 bases and J by 10 bases. Germline V lookup: CDR1 KGHSH, CDR2 LQKENI. This CDR3 spans 18 amino acids. Here the CDR3 DNA reads TGTGCCAGCTCACCACCGACTCCAGCGGGAGCCCTTGAGGCGGAGCTGTTTTTT. It specifies CASSPPTPAGALEAELFF. The complete variable domain, with remaining parts taken from reference TRBV18 and TRBJ2-2, reads NAGVMQNPRHLVRRRGQEARLRCSPMKGHSHVYWYRQLPEEGLKFMVYLQKENIIDESGMPKERFSAEFPKEGPSILRIQQVVRGDSAAYFCASSPPTPAGALEAELFFGEGSRLTVL.

The chain is built from TRBV19 and TRBJ2-2, with TRBD2 identical over 8 bases. The CDR3 runs to 12 residues. Per the germline V gene, CDR1 is LNHDA and CDR2 is SQIVND (reference sequence). The trim removed 3 bases at V and 10 bases at J, leaving 1 base unmatched. The CDR3 DNA is TGTGCCAGTAGTATGGGACTAGTGGAGCTGTTTTTT. Translated: CASSMGLVELFF.

The chain carries TRBV4-2 and TRBJ1-4; D call uncertain. The CDR3 has 14 amino acids. V was trimmed by 4 bases and J by 8 bases, leaving 14 bases between them. CDR1 and CDR2 from the germline V gene are LGHNA and YNFKEQ. The CDR3 protein is CASSPRPAREKLFF. The CDR3 nucleotides are TGTGCCAGCAGCCCCCGGCCCGCCCGGGAAAAACTGTTTTTT.

The chain carries TRBV11-2 and TRBJ2-2, with 7 nucleotides matching TRBD2. CDR3 length: 15 residues. Germline CDR1 SGHAT, CDR2 FQNNGV. The V and J ends lost 4 bases and 5 bases, in that order; junction bases with no gene match: 7. In nucleotides, the CDR3 is TGTGCCAGCAGCTCCCTTAGGGGAGGGACCGGGGAGCTGTTTTTT. This codes for CASSSLRGGTGELFF.

A few counts support this clone. This chain links TRBV2 with TRBJ2-7, with D hard to call. V lost 5 bases to trimming and J lost 4 bases, with 3 bases between them. CDR3 length: 10 residues. Germline CDR1 is SNHLY and CDR2 is FYNNEI. The CDR3 spells CASSLYEQYF. In nucleotides, the CDR3 is TGTGCCAGCAGTCTATACGAGCAGTACTTC.

Of note for this clone: At one end, the junction sequence differs from germline, possibly due to a read error. This chain uses TRBV19 with TRBJ1-1; the D gene is possibly TRBD1 (5 bases). The germline V gene has CDR1 LNHDA and CDR2 SQIVND (reference sequence). The CDR3 consists of 13 residues. The CDR3 protein is CATTPRENIEAFF. The CDR3 DNA reads as TGTGCCACAACCCCCAGGGAGAACATTGAAGCTTTCTTT.

The chain couples TRBV5-1 to TRBJ2-1; tentative D call: TRBD2 (7 bases). The CDR3 is 17 amino acids. V was clipped by 0 bases and J by 4 bases, with 17 bases between them. CDR1 SGHRS and CDR2 YFSETQ come from the germline V gene. The CDR3 reads CASSLAYLGGGYNEQFF. CDR3 in DNA: TGCGCCAGCAGCTTGGCATATTTAGGGGGAGGGTACAATGAGCAGTTCTTC. Complete variable domain (other parts from reference TRBV5-1 and TRBJ2-1): KAGVTQTPRYLIKTRGQQVTLSCSPISGHRSVSWYQQTPGQGLQFLFEYFSETQRNKGNFPGRFSGRQFSNSRSEMNVSTLELGDSALYLCASSLAYLGGGYNEQFFGPGTRLTVL.

This clone was picked up a small number of times. V is TRBV15 and J is TRBJ2-7, with D maybe TRBD2 (6 bases). CDR3 length: 12 amino acids. Germline V gene sequence: CDR1 LNHNV, CDR2 YYDKDF (reference sequence). The V and J ends lost 5 bases and 8 bases respectively, with 13 bases between them. CDR3 loop: CATSLEGSQQYF. CDR3 in DNA: TGTGCCACCAGCCTGGAGGGGTCCCAGCAGTACTTC.

The chain couples TRBV28 to TRBJ2-5; TRBD2 might be the D (5 bases). The ends were cut back, 2 bases at V and 8 bases at J, with 21 bases in the middle. Germline V gene sequence: CDR1 MDHEN, CDR2 SYDVKM. This CDR3 comprises 16 residues. The CDR3 DNA is TGTGCCAGCAGTTTAAACTCGGACTTGACAAGAGATACCCAGTACTTC. It specifies CASSLNSDLTRDTQYF.

This clone was detected only once. This chain uses TRBV9 with TRBJ2-1, with TRBD2 matching over 11 bases. CDR1 SGDLS and CDR2 YYNGEE come from the germline V gene. The CDR3 has 17 amino acids. V shed 0 bases, J shed 4 bases, and the junction held 6 bases outside the gene matches. CDR3 sequence: CASSVGLAGGGYNEQFF. The CDR3, as DNA: TGTGCCAGCAGCGTAGGGCTAGCGGGAGGTGGTTACAATGAGCAGTTCTTC.